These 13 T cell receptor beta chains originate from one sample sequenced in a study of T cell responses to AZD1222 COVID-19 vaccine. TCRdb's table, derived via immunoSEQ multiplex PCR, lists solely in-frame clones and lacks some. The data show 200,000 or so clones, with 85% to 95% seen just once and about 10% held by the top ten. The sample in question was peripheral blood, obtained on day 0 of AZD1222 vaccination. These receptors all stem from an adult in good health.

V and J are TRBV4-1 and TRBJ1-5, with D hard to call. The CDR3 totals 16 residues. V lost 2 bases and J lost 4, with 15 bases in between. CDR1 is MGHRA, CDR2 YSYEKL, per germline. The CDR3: CASSQSPALPNQPQHF. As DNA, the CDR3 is TGCGCCAGCAGCCAATCCCCGGCTTTACCAAATCAGCCCCAGCATTTT.

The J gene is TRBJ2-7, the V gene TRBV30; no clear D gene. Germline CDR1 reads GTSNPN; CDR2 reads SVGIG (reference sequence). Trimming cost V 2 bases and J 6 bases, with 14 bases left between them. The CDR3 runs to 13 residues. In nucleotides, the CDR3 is TGTGCCTGGAGTCCCGGATACGTCCGCGAGCAGTACTTC. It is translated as CAWSPGYVREQYF.

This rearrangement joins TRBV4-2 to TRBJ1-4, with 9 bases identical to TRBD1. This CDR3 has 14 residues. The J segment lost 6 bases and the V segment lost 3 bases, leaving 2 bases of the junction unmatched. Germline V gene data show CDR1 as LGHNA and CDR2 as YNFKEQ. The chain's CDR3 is CASSQGTGHEKLFF. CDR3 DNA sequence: TGTGCCAGCAGCCAGGGGACAGGGCATGAAAAACTGTTTTTT.

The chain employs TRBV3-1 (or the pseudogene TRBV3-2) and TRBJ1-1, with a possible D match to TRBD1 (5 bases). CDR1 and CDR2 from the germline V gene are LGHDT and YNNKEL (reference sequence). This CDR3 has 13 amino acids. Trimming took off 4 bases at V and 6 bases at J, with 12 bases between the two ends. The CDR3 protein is CASSLVGTPEAFF. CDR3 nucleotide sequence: TGTGCCAGCAGCCTGGTCGGGACGCCTGAAGCTTTCTTT.

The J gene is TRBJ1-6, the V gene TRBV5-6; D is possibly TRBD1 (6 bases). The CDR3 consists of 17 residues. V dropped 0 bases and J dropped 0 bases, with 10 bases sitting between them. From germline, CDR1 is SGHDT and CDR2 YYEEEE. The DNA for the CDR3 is TGTGCCAGCAGCTTGGTGGGGGCCGACTCCTATAATTCACCCCTCCACTTT. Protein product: CASSLVGADSYNSPLHF.

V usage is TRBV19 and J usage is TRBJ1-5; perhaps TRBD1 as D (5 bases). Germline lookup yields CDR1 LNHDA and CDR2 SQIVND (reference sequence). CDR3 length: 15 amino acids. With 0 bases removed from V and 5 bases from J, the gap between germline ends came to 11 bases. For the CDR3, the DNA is TGTGCCAGTAGTATAGAACGGGGGGACCATCAGCCCCAGCATTTT. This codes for CASSIERGDHQPQHF.

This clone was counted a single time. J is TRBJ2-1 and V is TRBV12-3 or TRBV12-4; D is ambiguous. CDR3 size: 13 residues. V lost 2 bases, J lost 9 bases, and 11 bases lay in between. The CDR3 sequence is CASSLLNSVEQFF. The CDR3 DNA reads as TGTGCCAGCAGTTTACTAAATTCGGTTGAGCAGTTCTTC.

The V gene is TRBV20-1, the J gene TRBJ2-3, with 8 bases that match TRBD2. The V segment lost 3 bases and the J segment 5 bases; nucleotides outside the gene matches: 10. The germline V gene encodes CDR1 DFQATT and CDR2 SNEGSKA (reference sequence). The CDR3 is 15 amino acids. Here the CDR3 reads CSASLRRGEKDTQYF. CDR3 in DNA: TGCAGTGCTAGTTTACGGCGGGGGGAGAAAGATACGCAGTATTTT.

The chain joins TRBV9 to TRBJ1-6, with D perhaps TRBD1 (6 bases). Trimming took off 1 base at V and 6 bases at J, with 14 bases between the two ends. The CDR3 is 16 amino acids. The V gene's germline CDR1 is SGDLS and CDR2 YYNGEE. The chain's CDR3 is CASSVQGSLLNSPLHF. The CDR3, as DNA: TGTGCCAGCAGCGTACAGGGGTCCTTACTTAATTCACCCCTCCACTTT.

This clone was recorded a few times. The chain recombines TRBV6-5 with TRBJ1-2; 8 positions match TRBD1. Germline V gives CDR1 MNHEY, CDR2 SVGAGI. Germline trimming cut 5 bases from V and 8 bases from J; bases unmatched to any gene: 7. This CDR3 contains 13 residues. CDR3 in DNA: TGTGCCAGCAGTCCCGGACAGGGAGGCGGCTACACCTTC. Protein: CASSPGQGGGYTF.

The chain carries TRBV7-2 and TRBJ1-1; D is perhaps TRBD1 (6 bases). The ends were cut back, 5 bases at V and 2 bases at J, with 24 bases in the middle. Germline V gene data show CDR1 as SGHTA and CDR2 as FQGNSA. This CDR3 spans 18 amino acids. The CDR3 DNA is TGTGCCAGCAGCCCCCGGCCGTTCGGGGGGGCACTAAACACTGAAGCTTTCTTT. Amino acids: CASSPRPFGGALNTEAFF.

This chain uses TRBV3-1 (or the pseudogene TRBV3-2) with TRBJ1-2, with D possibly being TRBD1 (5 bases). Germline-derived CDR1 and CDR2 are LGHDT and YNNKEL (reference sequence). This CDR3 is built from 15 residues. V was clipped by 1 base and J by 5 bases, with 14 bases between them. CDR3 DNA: TGTGCCAGCAGCCAAGGCGTCAGGGATCGGTATGGCTACACCTTC. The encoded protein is CASSQGVRDRYGYTF.

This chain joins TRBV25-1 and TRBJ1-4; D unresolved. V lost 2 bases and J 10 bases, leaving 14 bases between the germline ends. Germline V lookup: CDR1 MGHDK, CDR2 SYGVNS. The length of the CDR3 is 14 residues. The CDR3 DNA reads TGTGCCAGCAGTGAACAGGTGGAGAAGGGAAAACTGTTTTTT. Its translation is CASSEQVEKGKLFF.